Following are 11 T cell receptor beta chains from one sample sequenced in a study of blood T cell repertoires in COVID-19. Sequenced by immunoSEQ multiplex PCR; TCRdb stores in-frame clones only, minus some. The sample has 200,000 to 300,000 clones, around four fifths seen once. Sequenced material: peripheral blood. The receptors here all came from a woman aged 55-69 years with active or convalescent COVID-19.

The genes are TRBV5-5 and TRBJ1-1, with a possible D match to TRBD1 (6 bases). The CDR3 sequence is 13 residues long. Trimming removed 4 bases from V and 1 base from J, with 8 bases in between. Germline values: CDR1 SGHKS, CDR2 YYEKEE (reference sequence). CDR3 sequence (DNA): TGTGCCAGCAGCCCGACAGGGAACACTGAAGCTTTCTTT. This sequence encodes CASSPTGNTEAFF.

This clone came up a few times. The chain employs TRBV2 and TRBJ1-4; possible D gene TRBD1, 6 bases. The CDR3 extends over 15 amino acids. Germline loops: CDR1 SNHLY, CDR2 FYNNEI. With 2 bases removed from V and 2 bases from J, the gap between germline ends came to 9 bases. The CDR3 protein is CASSEFRGTNEKLFF. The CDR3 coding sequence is TGTGCCAGCAGTGAATTCAGGGGTACTAATGAAAAACTGTTTTTT.

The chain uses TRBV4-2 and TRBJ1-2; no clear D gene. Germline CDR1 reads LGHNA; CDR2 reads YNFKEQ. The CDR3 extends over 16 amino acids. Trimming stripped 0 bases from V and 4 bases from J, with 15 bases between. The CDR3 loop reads CASSQDSESEIYGYTF. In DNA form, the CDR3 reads TGTGCCAGCAGCCAAGATTCGGAGAGTGAAATCTATGGCTACACCTTC.

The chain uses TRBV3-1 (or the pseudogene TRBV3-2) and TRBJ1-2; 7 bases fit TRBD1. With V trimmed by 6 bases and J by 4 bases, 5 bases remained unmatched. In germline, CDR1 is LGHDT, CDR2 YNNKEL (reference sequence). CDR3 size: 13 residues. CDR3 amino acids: CASRYRGGYGYTF. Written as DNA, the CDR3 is TGTGCCAGCAGATACAGGGGCGGCTATGGCTACACCTTC.

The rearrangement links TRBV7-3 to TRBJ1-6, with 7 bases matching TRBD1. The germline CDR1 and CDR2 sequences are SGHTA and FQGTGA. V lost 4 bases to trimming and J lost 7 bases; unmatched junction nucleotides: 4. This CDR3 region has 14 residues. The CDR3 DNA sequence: TGTGCCAGCAGCTCAGGGACAGAAAATTCACCCCTCCACTTT. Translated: CASSSGTENSPLHF.

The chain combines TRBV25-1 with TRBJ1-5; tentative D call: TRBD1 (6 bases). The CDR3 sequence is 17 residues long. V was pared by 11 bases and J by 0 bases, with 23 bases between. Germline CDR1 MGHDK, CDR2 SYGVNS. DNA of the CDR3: TGTGCCGAGGGTCATCCGACAGGACTCTATAGCAATCAGCCCCAGCATTTT. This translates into CAEGHPTGLYSNQPQHF.

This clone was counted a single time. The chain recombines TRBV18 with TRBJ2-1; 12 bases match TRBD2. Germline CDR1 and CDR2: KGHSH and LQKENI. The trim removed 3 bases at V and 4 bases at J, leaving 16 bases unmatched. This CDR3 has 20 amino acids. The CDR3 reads CASSPPDGRRTSGVYNEQFF. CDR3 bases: TGTGCCAGCTCACCCCCCGATGGACGACGGACTAGCGGGGTGTACAATGAGCAGTTCTTC.

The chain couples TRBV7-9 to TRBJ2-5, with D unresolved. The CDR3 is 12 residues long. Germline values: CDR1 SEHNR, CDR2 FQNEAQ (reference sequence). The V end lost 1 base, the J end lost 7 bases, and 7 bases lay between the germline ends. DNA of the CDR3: TGTGCCAGCAGCTTAGACGGTGGGACCCAGTACTTC. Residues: CASSLDGGTQYF.

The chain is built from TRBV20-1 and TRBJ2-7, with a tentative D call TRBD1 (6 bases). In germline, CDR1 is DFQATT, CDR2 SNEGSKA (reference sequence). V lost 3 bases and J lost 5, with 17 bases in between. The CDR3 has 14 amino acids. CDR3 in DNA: TGCAGTGCTAGTAGGGGGATGGGGAATGACGAGCAGTACTTC. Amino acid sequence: CSASRGMGNDEQYF.

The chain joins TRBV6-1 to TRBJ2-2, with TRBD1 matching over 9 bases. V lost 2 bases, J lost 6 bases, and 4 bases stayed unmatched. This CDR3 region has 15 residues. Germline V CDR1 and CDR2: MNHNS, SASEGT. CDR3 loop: CASSEPGQGAGELFF. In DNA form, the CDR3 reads TGTGCCAGCAGTGAACCGGGACAGGGTGCCGGGGAGCTGTTTTTT.

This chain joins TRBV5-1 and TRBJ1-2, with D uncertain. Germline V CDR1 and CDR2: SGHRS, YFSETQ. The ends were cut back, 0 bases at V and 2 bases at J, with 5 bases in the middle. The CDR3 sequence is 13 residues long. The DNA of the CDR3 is TGCGCCAGCAGCTTGGGGCCCAACTATGGCTACACCTTC. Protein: CASSLGPNYGYTF.